The T cell receptor beta chain described here comes from a study of blood T cell repertoires in COVID-19. Germline CDR1 is MGHDK and CDR2 is SYGVNS. CDR3 length equals 15 residues. The J segment lost 0 bases and the V segment lost 4 bases, leaving 4 bases of the junction unmatched. The authors' processing: Scientists estimated how many nucleated cells there were by amplifying reference gene primers. Profiled with immunoSEQ multiplex PCR; TCRdb holds only in-frame clones, not every one. The DNA was the basis for D and trimming; V, J and clone size are from that table. Here the sample spans around 260,000 clones, 91% being singletons.

This clonotype was sampled from a woman under 40 with COVID-19, enrolled during active disease. Sequencing was done on a sample of peripheral blood. V and J are TRBV25-1 and TRBJ2-5; 8 nucleotides align to TRBD1. This chain's CDR3 is CASSGDRLYQETQYF. Written as DNA, the CDR3 is TGTGCCAGCAGTGGGGACAGGTTGTACCAAGAGACCCAGTACTTC.